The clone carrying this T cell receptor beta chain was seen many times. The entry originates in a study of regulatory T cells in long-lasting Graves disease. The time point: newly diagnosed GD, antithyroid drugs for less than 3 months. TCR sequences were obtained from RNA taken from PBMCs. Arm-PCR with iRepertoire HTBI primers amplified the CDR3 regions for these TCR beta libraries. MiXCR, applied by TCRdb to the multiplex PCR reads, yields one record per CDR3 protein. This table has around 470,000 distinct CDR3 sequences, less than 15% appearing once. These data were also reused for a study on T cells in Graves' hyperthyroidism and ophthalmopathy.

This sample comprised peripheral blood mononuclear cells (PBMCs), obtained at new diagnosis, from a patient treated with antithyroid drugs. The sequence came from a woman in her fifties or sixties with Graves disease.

The CDR3 nucleotides are TGTGCCAGCAGCTTTCCTGGACAGGGGACAAGTCAGCCCCAGCATTTT. As protein: CASSFPGQGTSQPQHF. This chain connects TRBV7-8 to TRBJ1-5; 9 nucleotides align to TRBD1. The germline V gene has CDR1 SGHVS and CDR2 FQNEAQ. The CDR3 totals 16 residues. The V and J ends lost 3 bases and 6 bases, in that order; junction bases with no gene match: 9.